A selection of T cell receptor beta chains follows, all from one sample in a study of T cells in Graves' hyperthyroidism and ophthalmopathy. One entry per CDR3 protein, called by TCRdb with MiXCR from the multiplex PCR reads. Here the sample spans 640,000 or so distinct CDR3 sequences, 11% to 15% being singletons. Sequences were obtained from blood. The origin of the receptors is a woman between 18 and 29 years old with Graves' ophthalmopathy. The CDR3 runs from the conserved cysteine through the conserved F or W. A D gene is named only where the DNA matches it firmly. Only part of the rows carry a size: once, few, many, or a class if the clone is expanded.

D gene	V gene	clone size	J gene	CDR3 DNA	CDR3 protein
TRBD1	TRBV27	many	TRBJ2-1	TGTGCCAGCAGTTTCGCCGGAGGGACAGGGGGCAATGAGCAGTTCTTC	CASSFAGGTGGNEQFF
-	TRBV30	many	TRBJ2-1	TGTGCCTGGACGGGAAAAAGCGGGGTACTCAGGGGGCAGTTCTTC	CAWTGKSGVLRGQFF
TRBD1	TRBV20-1	many	TRBJ1-1	TGCAGTGCTCCAGCACAGGGGGTGAACACTGAAGCTTTCTTT	CSAPAQGVNTEAFF
TRBD2	TRBV20-1	few	TRBJ2-7	TGCAGTGCTAGTTCGCCTAGCGGGAGCTCCTACGAGCAGTACTTC	CSASSPSGSSYEQYF
-	TRBV12-3/TRBV12-4	many	TRBJ1-5	TGTGCCAGCAGTTTTGATGTGGGGGGAAATCAGCCCCAGCATTTT	CASSFDVGGNQPQHF
-	TRBV4-1	many	TRBJ2-7	TGTGCCAGCAGCCAGGCCGGGACTGGCTCCTACGAGCAGTACTTC	CASSQAGTGSYEQYF
-	TRBV7-3	-	TRBJ2-1	TGTGCCAGCAGCCAATGGGGGGCGGGAGATCCCAACAATGAGCAGTTCTTC	CASSQWGAGDPNNEQFF
TRBD2	TRBV19	-	TRBJ2-2	TGTGCCAGTAGTATCTCTGCGGGAGGGAACACCGGGGAGCCGTTTTTT	CASSISAGGNTGEPFF
-	TRBV3-1	many	TRBJ1-4	TGTGCCAGCAGCCAAGATGATGAAAAACTGTTTTTT	CASSQDDEKLFF
TRBD1	TRBV12-3/TRBV12-4	many	TRBJ2-5	TGTGCCAGCAGTGCGGACAGGGGTCAAGAGACCCAGTACTTC	CASSADRGQETQYF
-	TRBV7-8	many	TRBJ1-5	TGTGCCAGCAGCTTAGTGTGGTTCGGGAATCAGCCCCAGCATTTT	CASSLVWFGNQPQHF
-	TRBV18	few	TRBJ2-2	TGTGCCAGCTCACCTGACTTAAACACCGGGGAGCTGTTTTTT	CASSPDLNTGELFF
TRBD2	TRBV20-1	many	TRBJ2-7	TGCAGTGCTAGAGTTAGCGGGACGTACGAGCAGTACTTC	CSARVSGTYEQYF
TRBD2	TRBV24-1	many	TRBJ2-1	TGTGCCACCGGGTCTAGCGGGAGAGTCGATGAGCAGTTCTTC	CATGSSGRVDEQFF
-	TRBV11-3	many	TRBJ1-6	TGTGCCAGCAGCCAAGGCTATTCACCCCTCCACTTT	CASSQGYSPLHF
-	TRBV7-9	-	TRBJ2-7	TGTGCCAGCAGCCCCGTGAGGAGGGAGCAGTACTTC	CASSPVRREQYF
-	TRBV12-3/TRBV12-4	few	TRBJ1-1	TGTGCCAGCAGTTTTAACTCCCGGAACACTGAAGCTTTCTTT	CASSFNSRNTEAFF